The sample holds many counts of the clone carrying this T cell receptor beta chain. What it binds is unknown. TCRdb reanalysed the multiplex PCR reads using MiXCR and keeps one entry per CDR3 protein. The sample gives around 130,000 distinct CDR3 sequences, 32% of which show up once; less than 2.5% is in the top ten. This specimen comes from a study of breast tumors, draining lymph nodes, adjacent tissues. Overall study findings and caveats: Luminal-like breast cancer showed significantly higher tumor–nontumor repertoire similarity than basal-like. Tumor repertoires ranked between lymph nodes and nontumor tissue in diversity, with V and J gene preferences.

Axillary draining lymph nodes of breast cancer patients supplied the node samples. The junction had 8 bases not matched to a gene; V was cut back by 6 bases and J by 4 bases. Germline CDR1 and CDR2: MNHNS and SASEGT. This CDR3 has 14 residues. Material for sequencing was axillary lymph node tissue. This TCR was recovered from a female donor with breast cancer. Some clones in this sample may be carry-over from other donors' samples. The chain joins TRBV6-1 to TRBJ2-5, with 7 bases lining up with TRBD1. The DNA of the CDR3 is TGTGCCAGCAGGACAGGGCCCGATCGAGAGACCCAGTACTTC. Translated, it gives CASRTGPDRETQYF.